This T cell receptor (beta chain) was captured in a study of T cell changes during pregnancy in multiple sclerosis. Sequencing was performed with immunoSEQ multiplex PCR; in TCRdb, only in-frame clones are kept and a portion is missing. The table shows 90,000 to 100,000 clones, with about 92% occurring only once. Germline lookup yields CDR1 LNHDA and CDR2 SQIVND (reference sequence). The CDR3 runs to 19 residues. The J segment lost 2 bases and the V segment lost 4 bases, leaving 15 bases of the junction unmatched. This clonotype was obtained from a female donor in good health, enrolled as a control in a pregnancy study. The rearrangement links TRBV19 to TRBJ2-2; the match to TRBD1 covers 8 bases. The sequencing used peripheral blood, collected after pregnancy. The CDR3 nucleotides are TGTGCCAGTAGTACCGATTGGGACAGGAGGAGAGTAAACACCGGGGAGCTGTTTTTT. Residues: CASSTDWDRRRVNTGELFF.